This TCR beta chain is drawn from a study of a mutant IDH1 vaccine in newly diagnosed glioma. The time point is: week 47, end of study. Mutant IDH1 20-mer peptide, at 300 ug, made up each vaccine dose, with topical imiquimod. Comment on this clone: Antigen specificity is unknown.

CDR1 is SQVTM and CDR2 is ANQGSEA in the germline V gene. The CDR3 is 13 amino acids. Germline trimming cut 6 bases from V and 1 base from J; bases unmatched to any gene: 3. The assay was immunoSEQ multiplex PCR, and TCRdb's table has in-frame clones only and misses some. The table records fewer than 45,000 clones, roughly 80% of them present only once. The TCR comes from a man aged 18 to 30 with glioma. Some clones in this sample may be carry-over from other donors' samples. V usage is TRBV29-1 and J usage is TRBJ2-7; TRBD1 agrees at 10 bases. Sequencing was performed on PBMCs, taken from a glioma patient whose treatment included an IDH1 peptide vaccine. CDR3 DNA: TGCAGCGTCGGGACAGGGGTTTCCTACGAGCAGTACTTC. It translates to CSVGTGVSYEQYF.